This TCR beta chain originates from a study of OX40 agonist ivuxolimab in advanced cancers. The protocol was immunoSEQ multiplex PCR, while the TCRdb copy is restricted to in-frame clones and leaves out a portion. Of 150,000 to 190,000 clones detected, 94% appear once; the ten largest clones hold around 0.33%. V lost 2 bases, J lost 1 base, and 11 bases lay in between. Germline V CDR1 and CDR2: MDHEN, SYDVKM. The CDR3 contains 15 residues. Note on this clone: Antigen: not known.

Study outcomes and limitations: Relative to CD4+, CD8+ T cells held more expanded clones on average. A proportion of nonresponders additionally exhibited low normalized T-cell clonal expansion. There was clonal expansion of CD4+ and CD8+ blood T cells by week 6 at 0.1 to 3.0 mg/kg.

This receptor was taken from an adult with an advanced solid tumor such as melanoma, head and neck, liver or kidney cancer. The chain couples TRBV28 to TRBJ2-5, with D tentatively TRBD1 (6 bases). Sequencing was performed on CD4+ or CD8+ T cells sorted from blood, taken in a trial of the OX40 agonist ivuxolimab. CDR3 region: CASSLMGAGQETQYF. CDR3 in DNA: TGTGCCAGCAGTTTAATGGGGGCGGGCCAAGAGACCCAGTACTTC.